This T cell receptor (beta chain) is from a study of T-cell memory formation after mild COVID-19. Study information: Largely, the TCR clusters proved donor specific.

CDR1 and CDR2 from the germline V gene are KGHSH and LQKENI. This CDR3 is 14 amino acids long. The ends lost 3 bases at V and 4 bases at J; junction bases unmatched: 3. TCRdb reprocessed the 5' RACE reads via MiXCR and lists one record per CDR3 protein. The sample shows 45,000 to 55,000 distinct CDR3 sequences, about 7.3% of them seen only once. This clonotype occurred many times. The rearrangement links TRBV18 to TRBJ2-7; 10 bases agree with TRBD1. The sequencing sample was made of PBMCs or a T cell subset sorted from them (not recorded which). The TCR sequence derives from a man aged 18 to 30 who had mild COVID-19 (a few samples of this study predate the infection). Cell type and time point are not known. The CDR3, as DNA: TGTGCCAGCTCACCCGGGGACAGGGGATACGAGCAGTACTTC. It encodes CASSPGDRGYEQYF.